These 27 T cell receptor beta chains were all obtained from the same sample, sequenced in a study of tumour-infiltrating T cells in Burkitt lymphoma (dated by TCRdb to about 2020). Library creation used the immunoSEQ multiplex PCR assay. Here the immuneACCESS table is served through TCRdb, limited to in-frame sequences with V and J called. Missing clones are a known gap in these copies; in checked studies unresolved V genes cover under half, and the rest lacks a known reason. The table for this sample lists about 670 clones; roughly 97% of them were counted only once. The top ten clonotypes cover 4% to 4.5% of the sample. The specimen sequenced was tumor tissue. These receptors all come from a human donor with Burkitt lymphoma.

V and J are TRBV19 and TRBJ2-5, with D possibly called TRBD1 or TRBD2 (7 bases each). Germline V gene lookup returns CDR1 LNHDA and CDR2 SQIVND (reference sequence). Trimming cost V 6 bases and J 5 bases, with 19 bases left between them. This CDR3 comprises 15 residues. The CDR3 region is CASRKGLQGGETQYF. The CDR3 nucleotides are TGTGCCAGTAGAAAAGGACTTCAGGGGGGGGAGACCCAGTACTTC.

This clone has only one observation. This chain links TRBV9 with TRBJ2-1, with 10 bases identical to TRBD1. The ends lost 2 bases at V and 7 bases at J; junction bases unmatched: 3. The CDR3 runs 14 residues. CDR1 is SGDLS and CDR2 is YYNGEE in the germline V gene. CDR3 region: CASSVGTGDNEQFF. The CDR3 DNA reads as TGTGCCAGCAGCGTCGGGACAGGGGATAATGAGCAGTTCTTC.

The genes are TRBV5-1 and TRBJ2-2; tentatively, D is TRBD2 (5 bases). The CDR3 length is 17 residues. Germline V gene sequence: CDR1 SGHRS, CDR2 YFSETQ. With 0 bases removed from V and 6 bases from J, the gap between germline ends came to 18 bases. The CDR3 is CASSLAEGLEVAGELFF. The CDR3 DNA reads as TGCGCCAGCAGCTTGGCCGAGGGCCTGGAGGTGGCCGGGGAGCTGTTTTTT.

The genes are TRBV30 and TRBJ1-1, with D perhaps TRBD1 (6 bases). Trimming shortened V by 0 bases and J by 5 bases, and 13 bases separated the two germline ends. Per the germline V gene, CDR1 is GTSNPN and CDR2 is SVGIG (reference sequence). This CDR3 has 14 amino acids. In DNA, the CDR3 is TGTGCCTGGAGTGTACACAGGGCGGGGACTGAAGCTTTCTTT. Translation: CAWSVHRAGTEAFF.

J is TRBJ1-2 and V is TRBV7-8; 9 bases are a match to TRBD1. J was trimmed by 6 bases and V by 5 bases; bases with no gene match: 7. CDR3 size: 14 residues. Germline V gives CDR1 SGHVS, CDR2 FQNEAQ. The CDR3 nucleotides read TGTGCCAGCAGCCTTCCCGGGACAGGGAATGGCTACACCTTC. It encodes CASSLPGTGNGYTF.

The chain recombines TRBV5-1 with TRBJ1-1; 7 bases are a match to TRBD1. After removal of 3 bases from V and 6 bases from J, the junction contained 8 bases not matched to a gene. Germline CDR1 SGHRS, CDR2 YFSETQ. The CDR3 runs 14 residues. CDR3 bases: TGCGCCAGCAGCTACCGACAGGGAGGCGCTGAAGCTTTCTTT. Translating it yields CASSYRQGGAEAFF.

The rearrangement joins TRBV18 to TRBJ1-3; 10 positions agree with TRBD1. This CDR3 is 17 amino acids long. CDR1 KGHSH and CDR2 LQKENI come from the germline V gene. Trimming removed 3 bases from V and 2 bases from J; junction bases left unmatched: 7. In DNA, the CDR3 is TGTGCCAGCTCACCTACGTCCGGGACAGGGGCTGGAAACACCATATATTTT. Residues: CASSPTSGTGAGNTIYF.

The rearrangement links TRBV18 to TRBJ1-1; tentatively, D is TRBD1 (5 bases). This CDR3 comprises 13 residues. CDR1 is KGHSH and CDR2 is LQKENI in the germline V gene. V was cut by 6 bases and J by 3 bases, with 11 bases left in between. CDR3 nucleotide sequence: TGTGCCAGCTCTAAAGGGGTGGACACTGAAGCTTTCTTT. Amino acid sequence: CASSKGVDTEAFF.

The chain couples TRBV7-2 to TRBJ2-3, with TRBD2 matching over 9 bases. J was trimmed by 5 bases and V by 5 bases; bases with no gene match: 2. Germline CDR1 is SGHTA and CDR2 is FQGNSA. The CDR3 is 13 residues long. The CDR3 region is CASSKTSGDTQYF. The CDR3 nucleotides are TGTGCCAGCAGCAAGACTAGCGGAGATACGCAGTATTTT.

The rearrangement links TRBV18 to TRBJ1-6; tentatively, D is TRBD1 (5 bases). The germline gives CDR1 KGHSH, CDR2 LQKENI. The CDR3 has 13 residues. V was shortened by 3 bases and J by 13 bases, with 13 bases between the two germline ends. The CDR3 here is CASSPALGDPLHF. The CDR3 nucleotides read TGTGCCAGCTCACCTGCTTTGGGGGATCCCCTCCACTTT.

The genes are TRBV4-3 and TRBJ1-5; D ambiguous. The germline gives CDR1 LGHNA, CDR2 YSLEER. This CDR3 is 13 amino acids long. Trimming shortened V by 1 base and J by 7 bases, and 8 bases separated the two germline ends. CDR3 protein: CASSQGFTQPQHF. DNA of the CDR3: TGCGCCAGCAGCCAAGGGTTTACACAGCCCCAGCATTTT.

CDR3 in amino acids: CASSFSLAGDTDTQYF. The CDR3 DNA follows: TGTGCCAGCAGTTTTTCACTAGCGGGAGACACAGATACGCAGTATTTT. The rearrangement joins TRBV27 to TRBJ2-3, with 11 bases fitting TRBD2. The CDR3 runs to 16 residues. Germline trimming cut 3 bases from V and 2 bases from J; bases unmatched to any gene: 4. The germline V gene has CDR1 MNHEY and CDR2 SMNVEV (reference sequence).

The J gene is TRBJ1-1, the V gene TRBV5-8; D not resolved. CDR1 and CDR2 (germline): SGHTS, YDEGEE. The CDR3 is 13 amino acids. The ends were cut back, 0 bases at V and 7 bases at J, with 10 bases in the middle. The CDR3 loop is CASSLAAPGEAFF. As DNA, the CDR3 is TGTGCCAGCAGCTTGGCAGCCCCAGGTGAAGCTTTCTTT.

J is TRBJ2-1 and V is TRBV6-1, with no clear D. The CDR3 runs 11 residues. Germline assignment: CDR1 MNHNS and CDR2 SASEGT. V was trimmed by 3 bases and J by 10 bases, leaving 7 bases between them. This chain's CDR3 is CASSEGWEQFF. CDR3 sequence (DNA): TGTGCCAGCAGTGAGGGTTGGGAGCAGTTCTTC.

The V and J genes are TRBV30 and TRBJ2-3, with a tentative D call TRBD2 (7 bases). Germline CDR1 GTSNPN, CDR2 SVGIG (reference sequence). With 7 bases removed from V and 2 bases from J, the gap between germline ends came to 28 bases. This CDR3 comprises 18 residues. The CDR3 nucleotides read TGTGCCTCTCCAATGAAAACAGGGACGGGGGGTCTCACAGATACGCAGTATTTT. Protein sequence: CASPMKTGTGGLTDTQYF. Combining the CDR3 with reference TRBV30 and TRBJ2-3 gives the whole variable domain SQTIHQWPATLVQPVGSPLSLECTVEGTSNPNLYWYRQAAGRGLQLLFYSVGIGQISSEVPQNLSASRPQDRQFILSSKKLLLSDSGFYLCASPMKTGTGGLTDTQYFGPGTRLTVL.

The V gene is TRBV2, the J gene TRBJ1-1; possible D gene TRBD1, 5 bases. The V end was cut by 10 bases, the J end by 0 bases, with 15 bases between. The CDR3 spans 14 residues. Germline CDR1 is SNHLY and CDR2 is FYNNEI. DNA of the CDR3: TGTGCCATTTCAACAGGCCGAATGAACACTGAAGCTTTCTTT. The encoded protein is CAISTGRMNTEAFF.

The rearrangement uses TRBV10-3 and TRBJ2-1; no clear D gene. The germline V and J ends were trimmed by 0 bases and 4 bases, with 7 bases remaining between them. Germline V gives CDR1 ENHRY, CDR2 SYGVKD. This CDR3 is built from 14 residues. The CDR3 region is CAISESGRYNEQFF. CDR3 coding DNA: TGTGCCATCAGTGAGTCGGGCAGGTACAATGAGCAGTTCTTC.

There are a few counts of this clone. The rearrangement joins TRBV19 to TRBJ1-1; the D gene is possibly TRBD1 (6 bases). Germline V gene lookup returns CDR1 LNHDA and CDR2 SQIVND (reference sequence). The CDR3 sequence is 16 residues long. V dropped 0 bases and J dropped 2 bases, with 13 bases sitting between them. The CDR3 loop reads CASSIDPDGTNTEAFF. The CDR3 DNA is TGTGCCAGTAGTATAGACCCAGACGGGACAAACACTGAAGCTTTCTTT.

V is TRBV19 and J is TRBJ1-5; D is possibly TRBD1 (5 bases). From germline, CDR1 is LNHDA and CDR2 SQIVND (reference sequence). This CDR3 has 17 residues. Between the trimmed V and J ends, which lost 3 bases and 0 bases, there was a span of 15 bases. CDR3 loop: CASSIKEDRGSNQPQHF. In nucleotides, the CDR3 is TGTGCCAGTAGTATTAAAGAAGACAGAGGTAGCAATCAGCCCCAGCATTTT.

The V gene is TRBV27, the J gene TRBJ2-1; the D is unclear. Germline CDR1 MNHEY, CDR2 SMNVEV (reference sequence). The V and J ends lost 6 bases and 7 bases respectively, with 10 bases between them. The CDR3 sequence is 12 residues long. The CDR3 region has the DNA TGTGCCAGCAGGGAAGAAGGGAATGAGCAGTTCTTC. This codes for CASREEGNEQFF.

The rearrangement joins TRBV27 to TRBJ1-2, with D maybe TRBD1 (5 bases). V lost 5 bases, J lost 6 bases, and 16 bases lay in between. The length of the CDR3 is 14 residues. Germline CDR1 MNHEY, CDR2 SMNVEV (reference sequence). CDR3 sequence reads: CASSPLSGNHGYTF. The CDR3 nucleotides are TGTGCCAGCAGTCCCCTATCAGGGAACCATGGCTACACCTTC.

The CDR3 spells CSVEDVPRATGEETQYF. The CDR3 DNA is TGCAGCGTTGAAGATGTACCCAGGGCCACCGGGGAAGAGACCCAGTACTTC. The gene calls are TRBV29-1 and TRBJ2-5, with D tentatively TRBD1 or TRBD2 (5 bases each). Germline CDR1 SQVTM, CDR2 ANQGSEA. The CDR3 is 17 amino acids. Trimming removed 0 bases from V and 3 bases from J, with 20 bases in between.

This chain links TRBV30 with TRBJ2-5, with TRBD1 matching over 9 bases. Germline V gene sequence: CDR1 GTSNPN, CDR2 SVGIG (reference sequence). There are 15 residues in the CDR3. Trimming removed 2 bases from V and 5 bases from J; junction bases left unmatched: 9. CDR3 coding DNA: TGTGCCTGGAGTCTGGGACAGGGAACGACCGAGACCCAGTACTTC. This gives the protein CAWSLGQGTTETQYF.

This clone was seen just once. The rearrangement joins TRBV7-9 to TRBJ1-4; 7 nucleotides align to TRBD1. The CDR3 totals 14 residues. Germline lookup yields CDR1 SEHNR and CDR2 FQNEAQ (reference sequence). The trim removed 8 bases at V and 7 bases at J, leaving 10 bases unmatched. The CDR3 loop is CASPRDREGEKLFF. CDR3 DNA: TGTGCCAGCCCCCGTGACAGGGAGGGTGAAAAACTGTTTTTT.

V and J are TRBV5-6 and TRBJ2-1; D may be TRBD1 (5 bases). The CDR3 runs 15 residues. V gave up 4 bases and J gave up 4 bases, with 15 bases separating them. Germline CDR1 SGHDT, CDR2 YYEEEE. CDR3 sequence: CASSPTVVAYNEQFF. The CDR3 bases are TGTGCCAGCAGCCCGACAGTCGTCGCTTACAATGAGCAGTTCTTC.

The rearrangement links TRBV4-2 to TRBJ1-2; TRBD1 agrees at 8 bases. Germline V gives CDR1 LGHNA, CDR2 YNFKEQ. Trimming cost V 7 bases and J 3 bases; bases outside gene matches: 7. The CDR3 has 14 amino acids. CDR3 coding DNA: TGTGCCAGCATTGGACAGGGAGGGGACTATGGCTACACCTTC. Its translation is CASIGQGGDYGYTF.

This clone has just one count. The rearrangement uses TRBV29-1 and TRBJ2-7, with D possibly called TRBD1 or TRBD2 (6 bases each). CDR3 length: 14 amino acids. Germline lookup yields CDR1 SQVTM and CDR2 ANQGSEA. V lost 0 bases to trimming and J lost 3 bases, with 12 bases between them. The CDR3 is CSVEDPGASYEQYF. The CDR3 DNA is TGCAGCGTTGAAGATCCGGGGGCCAGCTACGAGCAGTACTTC.